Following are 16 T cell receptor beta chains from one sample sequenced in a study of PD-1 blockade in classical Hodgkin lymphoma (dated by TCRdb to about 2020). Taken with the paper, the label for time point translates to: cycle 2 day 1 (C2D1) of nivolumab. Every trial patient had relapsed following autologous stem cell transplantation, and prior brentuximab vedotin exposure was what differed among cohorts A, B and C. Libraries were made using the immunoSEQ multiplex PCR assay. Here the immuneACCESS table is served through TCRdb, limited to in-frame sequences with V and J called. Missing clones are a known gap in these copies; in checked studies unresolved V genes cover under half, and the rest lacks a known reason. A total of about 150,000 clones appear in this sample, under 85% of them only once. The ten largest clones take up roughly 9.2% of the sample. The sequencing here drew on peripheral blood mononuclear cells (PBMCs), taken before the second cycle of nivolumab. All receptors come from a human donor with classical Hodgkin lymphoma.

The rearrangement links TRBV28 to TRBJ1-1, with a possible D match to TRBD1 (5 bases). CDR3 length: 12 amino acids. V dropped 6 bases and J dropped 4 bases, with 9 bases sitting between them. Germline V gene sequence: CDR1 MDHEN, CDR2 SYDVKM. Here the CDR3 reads CASRPRGTEAFF. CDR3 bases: TGTGCCAGCAGACCGAGGGGCACTGAAGCTTTCTTT.

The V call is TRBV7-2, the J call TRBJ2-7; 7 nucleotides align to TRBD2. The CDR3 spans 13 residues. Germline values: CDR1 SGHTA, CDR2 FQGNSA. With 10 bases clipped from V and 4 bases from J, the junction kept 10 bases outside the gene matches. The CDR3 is CATSGGIGYEQYF. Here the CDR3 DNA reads TGTGCCACCTCGGGGGGAATCGGATACGAGCAGTACTTC.

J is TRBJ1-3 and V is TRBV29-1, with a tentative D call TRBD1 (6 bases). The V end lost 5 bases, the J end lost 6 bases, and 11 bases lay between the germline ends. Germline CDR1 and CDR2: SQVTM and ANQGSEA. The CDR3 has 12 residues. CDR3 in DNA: TGCAGCGTTCTCAGGGGTGAAAACACCATATATTTT. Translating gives CSVLRGENTIYF.

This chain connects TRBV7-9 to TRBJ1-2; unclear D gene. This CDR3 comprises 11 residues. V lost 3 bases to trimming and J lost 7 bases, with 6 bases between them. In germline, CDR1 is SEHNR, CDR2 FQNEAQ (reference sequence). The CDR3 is CASSLDLGYTF. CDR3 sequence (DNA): TGTGCCAGCAGCTTGGACCTTGGCTACACCTTC. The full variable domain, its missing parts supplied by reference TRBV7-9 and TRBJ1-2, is DTGVSQNPRHKITKRGQNVTFRCDPISEHNRLYWYRQTLGQGPEFLTYFQNEAQLEKSRLLSDRFSAERPKGSFSTLEIQRTEQGDSAMYLCASSLDLGYTFGSGTRLTVV.

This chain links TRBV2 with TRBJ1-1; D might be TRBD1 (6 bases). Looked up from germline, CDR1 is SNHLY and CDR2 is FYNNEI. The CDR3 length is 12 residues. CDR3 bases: TGTGCTCGGGCAGGGGAGTTGACTGAAGCTTTCTTT. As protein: CARAGELTEAFF. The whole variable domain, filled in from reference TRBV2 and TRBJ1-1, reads EPEVTQTPSHQVTQMGQEVILRCVPISNHLYFYWYRQILGQKVEFLVSFYNNEISEKSEIFDDQFSVERPDGSNFTLKIRSTKLEDSAMYFCARAGELTEAFFGQGTRLTVV.

The DNA for the CDR3 is TGCAGCGGGACTTCCCGCTCTGGAAACACCATATATTTT. The encoded protein is CSGTSRSGNTIYF. V usage is TRBV29-1 and J usage is TRBJ1-3; D gene uncertain. Germline CDR1 reads SQVTM; CDR2 reads ANQGSEA. The V and J ends lost 7 bases and 0 bases respectively, with 10 bases between them. This CDR3 has 13 amino acids.

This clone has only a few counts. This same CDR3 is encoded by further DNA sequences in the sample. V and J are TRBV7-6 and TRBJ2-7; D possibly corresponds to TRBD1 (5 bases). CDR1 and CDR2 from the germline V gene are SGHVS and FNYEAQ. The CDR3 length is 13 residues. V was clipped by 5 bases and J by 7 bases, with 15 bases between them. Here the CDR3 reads CASSPRRGREQYF. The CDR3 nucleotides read TGTGCCAGCAGCCCTCGTAGGGGCCGGGAGCAGTACTTC.

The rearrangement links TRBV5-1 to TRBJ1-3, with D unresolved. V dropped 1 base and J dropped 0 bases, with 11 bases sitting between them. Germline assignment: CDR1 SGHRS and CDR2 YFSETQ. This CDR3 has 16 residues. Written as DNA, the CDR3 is TGCGCCAGCAGCTTGTATGAAAGGAGCTCTGGAAACACCATATATTTT. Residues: CASSLYERSSGNTIYF.

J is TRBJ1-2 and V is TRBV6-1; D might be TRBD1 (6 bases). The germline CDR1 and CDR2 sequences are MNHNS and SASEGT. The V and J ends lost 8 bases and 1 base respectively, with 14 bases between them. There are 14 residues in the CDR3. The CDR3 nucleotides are TGTGCCAGCGGACAGCGACCTCTTAACTATGGCTACACCTTC. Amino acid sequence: CASGQRPLNYGYTF.

CDR3 bases: TGCGCCAGCAGCCCCGCCGGCCCTGAAGCTTTCTTT. This gives the protein CASSPAGPEAFF. This chain joins TRBV4-1 and TRBJ1-1, with D hard to call. Trimming pared 4 bases from V and 6 bases from J, leaving 9 bases between. The CDR3 has 12 amino acids. Germline CDR1 is MGHRA and CDR2 is YSYEKL.

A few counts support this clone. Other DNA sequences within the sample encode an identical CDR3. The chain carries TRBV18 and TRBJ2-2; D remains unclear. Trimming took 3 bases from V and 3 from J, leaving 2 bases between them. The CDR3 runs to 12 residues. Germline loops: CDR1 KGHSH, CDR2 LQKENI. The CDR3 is CASSPDTGELFF. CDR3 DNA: TGTGCCAGCTCACCCGACACCGGGGAGCTGTTTTTT. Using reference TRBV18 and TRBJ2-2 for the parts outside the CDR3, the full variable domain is NAGVMQNPRHLVRRRGQEARLRCSPMKGHSHVYWYRQLPEEGLKFMVYLQKENIIDESGMPKERFSAEFPKEGPSILRIQQVVRGDSAAYFCASSPDTGELFFGEGSRLTVL.

DNA of the CDR3: TGTGCCAGCAGCTCGACTAGCGGGCCCTCAGATACGCAGTATTTT. Translation: CASSSTSGPSDTQYF. This chain uses TRBV11-2 with TRBJ2-3; 10 bases map to TRBD2. CDR1 is SGHAT, CDR2 FQNNGV, per germline. The CDR3 is 15 amino acids. V shed 4 bases and J 4 bases; nucleotides not matched to a gene: 5.

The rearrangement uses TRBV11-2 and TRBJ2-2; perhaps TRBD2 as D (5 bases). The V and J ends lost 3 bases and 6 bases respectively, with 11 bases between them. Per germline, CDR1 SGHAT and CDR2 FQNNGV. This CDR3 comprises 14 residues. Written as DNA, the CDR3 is TGTGCCAGCAGCTTTCTGAGGGTCGCCGGGGAGCTGTTTTTT. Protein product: CASSFLRVAGELFF.

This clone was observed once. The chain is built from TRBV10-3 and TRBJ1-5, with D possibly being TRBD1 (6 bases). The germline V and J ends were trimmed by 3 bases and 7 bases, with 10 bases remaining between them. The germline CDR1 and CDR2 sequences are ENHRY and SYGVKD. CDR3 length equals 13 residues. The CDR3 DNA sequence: TGTGCCATCAGTGACAGGGGTTGGCAGCCCCAGCATTTT. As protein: CAISDRGWQPQHF.

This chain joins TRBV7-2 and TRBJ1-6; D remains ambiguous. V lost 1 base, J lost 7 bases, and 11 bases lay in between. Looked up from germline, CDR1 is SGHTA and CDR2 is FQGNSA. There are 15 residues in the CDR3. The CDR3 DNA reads TGTGCCAGCAGCTTAGGGTCGCTTACGAATTCACCCCTCCACTTT. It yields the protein CASSLGSLTNSPLHF.

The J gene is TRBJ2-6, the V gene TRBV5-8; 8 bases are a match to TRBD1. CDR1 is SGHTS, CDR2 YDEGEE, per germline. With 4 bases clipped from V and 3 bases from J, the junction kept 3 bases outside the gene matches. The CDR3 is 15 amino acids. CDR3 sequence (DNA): TGTGCCAGCAGCACGACAGGGGTTGGGGCCAACGTCCTGACTTTC. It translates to CASSTTGVGANVLTF.